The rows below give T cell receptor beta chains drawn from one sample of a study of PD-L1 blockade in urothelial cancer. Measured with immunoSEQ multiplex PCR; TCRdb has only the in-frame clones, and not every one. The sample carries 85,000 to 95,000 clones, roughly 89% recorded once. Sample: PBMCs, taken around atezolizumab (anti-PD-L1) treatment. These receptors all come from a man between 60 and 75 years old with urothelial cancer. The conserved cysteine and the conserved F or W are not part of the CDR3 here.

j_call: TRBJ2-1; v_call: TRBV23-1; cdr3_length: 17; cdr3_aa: ASSQSVPTPRNTYNEQF
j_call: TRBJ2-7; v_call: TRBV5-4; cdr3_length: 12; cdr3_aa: ASSLEAGSYEQY
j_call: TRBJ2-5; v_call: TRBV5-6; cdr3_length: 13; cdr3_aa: ASSLDRGAKETQY
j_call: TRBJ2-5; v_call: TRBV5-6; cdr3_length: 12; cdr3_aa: ASSSVAEGETQY
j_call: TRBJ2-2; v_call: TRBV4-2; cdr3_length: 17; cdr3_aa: ASSQGIPGLAGGPGELF
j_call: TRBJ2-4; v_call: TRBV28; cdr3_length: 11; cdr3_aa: ASQPGLKNIQY
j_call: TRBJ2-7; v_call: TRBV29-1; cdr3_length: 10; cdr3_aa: SVRKVGVEQY
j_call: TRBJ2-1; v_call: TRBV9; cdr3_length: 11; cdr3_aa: ASSPTLGGPEF
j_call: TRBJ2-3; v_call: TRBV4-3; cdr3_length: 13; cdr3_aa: ASSQQPSSDYTQY
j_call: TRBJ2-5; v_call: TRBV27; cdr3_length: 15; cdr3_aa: ASSPRTSGRAWETQY
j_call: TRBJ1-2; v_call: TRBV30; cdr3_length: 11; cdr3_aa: ARKQGLNYGYT
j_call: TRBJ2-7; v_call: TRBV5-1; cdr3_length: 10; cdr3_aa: ASSYSSYEQY
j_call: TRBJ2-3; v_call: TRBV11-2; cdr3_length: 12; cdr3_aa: ASSLRRGPDTQY
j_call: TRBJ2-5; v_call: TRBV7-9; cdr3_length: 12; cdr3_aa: ASSFSEAGGVQY
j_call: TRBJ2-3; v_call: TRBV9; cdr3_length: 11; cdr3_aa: ASSEASTDTQY
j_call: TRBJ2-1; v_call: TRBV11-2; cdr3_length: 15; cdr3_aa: ASSLYRRLAGVGEQF
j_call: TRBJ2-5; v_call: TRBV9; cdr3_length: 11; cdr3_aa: ASSVGLQETQY
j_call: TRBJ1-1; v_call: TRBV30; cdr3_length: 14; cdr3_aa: AWTPGGRGTTAGAF
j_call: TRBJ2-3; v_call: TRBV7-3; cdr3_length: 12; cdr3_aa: ASSSYRSTDTQY
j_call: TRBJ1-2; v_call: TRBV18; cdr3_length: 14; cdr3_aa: ASSPRMGQGFYGYT
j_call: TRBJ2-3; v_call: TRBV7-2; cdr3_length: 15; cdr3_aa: ASSRRLAGDLADTQY
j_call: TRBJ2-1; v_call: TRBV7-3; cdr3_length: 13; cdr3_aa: ASSLRQAGANEQF
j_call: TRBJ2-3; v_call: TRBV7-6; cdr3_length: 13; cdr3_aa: ASSPSGRATDTQY
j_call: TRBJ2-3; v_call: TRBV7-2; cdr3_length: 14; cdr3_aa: ASSLADGRGTDTQY
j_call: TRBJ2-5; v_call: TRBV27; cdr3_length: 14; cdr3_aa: ASSPRYRTSRGTQY
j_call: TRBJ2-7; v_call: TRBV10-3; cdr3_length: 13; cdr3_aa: ATRSERQTLYEQY
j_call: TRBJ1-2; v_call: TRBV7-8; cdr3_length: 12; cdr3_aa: ASSLERGNYGYT
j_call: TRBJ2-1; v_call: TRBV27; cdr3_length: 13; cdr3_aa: ASSLILSSYNEQF
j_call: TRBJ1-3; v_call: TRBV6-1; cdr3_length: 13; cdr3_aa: ASSLDRGSGNTIY
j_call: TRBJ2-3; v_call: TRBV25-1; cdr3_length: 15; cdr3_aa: ASSDLTSGRVGDTQY
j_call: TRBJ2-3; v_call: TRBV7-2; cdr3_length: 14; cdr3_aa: ASSLGGARSTDTQY
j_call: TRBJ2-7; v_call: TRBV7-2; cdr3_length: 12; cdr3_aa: ASSPSRGAYEQY
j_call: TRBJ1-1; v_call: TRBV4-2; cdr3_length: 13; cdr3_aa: ATEPYRTGNTEAF
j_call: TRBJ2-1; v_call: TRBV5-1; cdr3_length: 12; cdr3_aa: ASNNRGTDNEQF
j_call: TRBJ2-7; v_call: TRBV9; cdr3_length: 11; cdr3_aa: ASSVVSRGEQY
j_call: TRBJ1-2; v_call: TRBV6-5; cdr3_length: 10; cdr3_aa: ASSSEGGGYT
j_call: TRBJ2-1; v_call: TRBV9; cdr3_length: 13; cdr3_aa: ASSVEGLAENEQF
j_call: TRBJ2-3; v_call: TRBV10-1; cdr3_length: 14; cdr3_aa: ASSRSSGGSTDTQY
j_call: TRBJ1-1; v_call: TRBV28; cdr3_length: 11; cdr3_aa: ASSLIQLTEAF
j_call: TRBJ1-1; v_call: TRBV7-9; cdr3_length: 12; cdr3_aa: ASSFLFSDTEAF
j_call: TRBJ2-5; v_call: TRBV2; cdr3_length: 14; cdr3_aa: ASSSTSWLLSETQY
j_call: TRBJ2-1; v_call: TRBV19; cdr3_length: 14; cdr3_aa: ASSGGLAGLSNEQF
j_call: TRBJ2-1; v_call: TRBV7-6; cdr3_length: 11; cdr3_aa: ASSLDREDEQF
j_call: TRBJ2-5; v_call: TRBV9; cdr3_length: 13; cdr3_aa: ASSVGGTSEQTQY
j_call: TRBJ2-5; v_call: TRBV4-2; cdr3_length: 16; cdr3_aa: ASSQSRESGGAGETQY
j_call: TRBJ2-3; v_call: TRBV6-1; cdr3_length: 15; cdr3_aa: ASSEAGLSGGWDTQY
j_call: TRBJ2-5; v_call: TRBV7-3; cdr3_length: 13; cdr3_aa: ASSRSGGAVETQY
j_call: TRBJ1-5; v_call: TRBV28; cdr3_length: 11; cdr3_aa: ASSFSREQPQH
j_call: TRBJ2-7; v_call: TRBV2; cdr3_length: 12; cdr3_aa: ASRAGTGGGEQY
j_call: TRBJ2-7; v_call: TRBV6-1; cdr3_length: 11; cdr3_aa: ASSREDSYEQY